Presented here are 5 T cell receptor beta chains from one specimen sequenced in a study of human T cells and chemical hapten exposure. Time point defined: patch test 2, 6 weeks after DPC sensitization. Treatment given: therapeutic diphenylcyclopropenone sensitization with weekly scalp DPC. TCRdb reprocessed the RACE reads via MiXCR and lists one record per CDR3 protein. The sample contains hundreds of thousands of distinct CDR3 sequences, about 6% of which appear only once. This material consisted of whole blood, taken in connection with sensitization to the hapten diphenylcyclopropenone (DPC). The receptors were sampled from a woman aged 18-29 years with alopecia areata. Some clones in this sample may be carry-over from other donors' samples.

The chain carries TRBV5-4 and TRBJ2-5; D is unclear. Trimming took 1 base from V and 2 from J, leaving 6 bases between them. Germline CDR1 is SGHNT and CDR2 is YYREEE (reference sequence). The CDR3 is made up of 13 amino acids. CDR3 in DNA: TGTGCCAGCAGCTTGACAGCACAAGAGACCCAGTACTTC. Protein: CASSLTAQETQYF.

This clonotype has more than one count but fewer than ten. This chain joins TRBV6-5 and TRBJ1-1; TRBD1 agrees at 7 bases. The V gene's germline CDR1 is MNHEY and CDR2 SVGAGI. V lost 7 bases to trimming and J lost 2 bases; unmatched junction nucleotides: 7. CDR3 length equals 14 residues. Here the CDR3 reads CASIKGQKNTEAFF. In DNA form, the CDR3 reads TGTGCCAGCATTAAGGGACAGAAAAACACTGAAGCTTTCTTT.

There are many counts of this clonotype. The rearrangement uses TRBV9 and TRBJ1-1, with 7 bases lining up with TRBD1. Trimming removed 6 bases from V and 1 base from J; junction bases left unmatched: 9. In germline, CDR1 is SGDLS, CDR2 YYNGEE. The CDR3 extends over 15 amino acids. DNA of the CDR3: TGTGCCAGCACCTTTACCGGGACAGCGAACACTGAAGCTTTCTTT. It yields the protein CASTFTGTANTEAFF.

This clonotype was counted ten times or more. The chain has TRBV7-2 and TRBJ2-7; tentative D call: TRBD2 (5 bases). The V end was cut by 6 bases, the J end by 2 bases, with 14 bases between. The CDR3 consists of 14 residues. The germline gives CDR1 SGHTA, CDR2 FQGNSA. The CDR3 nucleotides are TGTGCCAGCAGAAACCGGGATAGAACCTACGAGCAGTACTTC. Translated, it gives CASRNRDRTYEQYF.

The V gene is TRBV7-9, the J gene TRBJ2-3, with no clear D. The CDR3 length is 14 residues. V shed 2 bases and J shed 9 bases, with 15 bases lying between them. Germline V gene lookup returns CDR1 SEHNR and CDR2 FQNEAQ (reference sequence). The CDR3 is CASSLSGGRPTQYF. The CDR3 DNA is TGTGCCAGCAGCTTATCCGGCGGACGGCCCACGCAGTATTTT.